The 27 T cell receptor beta chains listed next were all sequenced from one sample in a study of T cells in Graves' hyperthyroidism and ophthalmopathy. Amplification of TCR beta CDR3 regions used RNA as the template. During a first-round RT-PCR of the TCR CDR3, the HTBI primer set was used. TCRdb used MiXCR to reprocess the multiplex PCR reads, holding one entry per CDR3 protein. The sample shows about 300,000 distinct CDR3 sequences, roughly 19% of them seen only once. The specimen sequenced was blood. The origin of the receptors is a man in his fifties or sixties with Graves' ophthalmopathy.

This clonotype occurred many times. This chain connects TRBV6-5 to TRBJ2-1; D is uncertain. Trimming took off 2 bases at V and 8 bases at J, with 13 bases between the two ends. CDR1 and CDR2 from the germline V gene are MNHEY and SVGAGI. The CDR3 consists of 14 residues. This CDR3 reads CASSYTRSLDEQFF. In DNA form, the CDR3 reads TGTGCCAGCAGTTACACGAGAAGTCTCGATGAGCAGTTCTTC.

As to this clonotype: Sequence at one end of the junction differs from germline and may be a read error. This chain connects TRBV13 to TRBJ1-1, with a weak D call TRBD1 (6 bases). CDR1 PRHDT and CDR2 FYEKMQ come from the germline V gene (reference sequence). The CDR3 runs to 14 residues. CDR3 residues: CASSLGGWAGEAFF. The CDR3 bases are TGTGCCAGCAGCCTAGGGGGATGGGCCGGTGAAGCTTTCTTT.

This clonotype turned up a few times. The chain joins TRBV28 to TRBJ1-2, with D tentatively TRBD1 (6 bases). Germline loops: CDR1 MDHEN, CDR2 SYDVKM. This CDR3 is built from 16 residues. Trimming stripped 4 bases from V and 4 bases from J, with 19 bases between. CDR3 bases: TGTGCCAGCAGTTCTCAGATAGGGGGGCCCAGCTATGGCTACACCTTC. Protein: CASSSQIGGPSYGYTF.

This clonotype appeared a few times. This chain links TRBV30 with TRBJ2-3, with TRBD2 matching 7 bases. J lost 9 bases, V lost 2 bases, and 14 bases had no gene match. Germline loops: CDR1 GTSNPN, CDR2 SVGIG (reference sequence). The CDR3 extends over 15 amino acids. The CDR3 DNA reads TGTGCCTGGAGTCCGGGACTATCTGCTGGGGGAACGCAGTATTTT. Amino acids: CAWSPGLSAGGTQYF.

J is TRBJ2-7 and V is TRBV9; D remains unclear. With 0 bases removed from V and 2 bases from J, the gap between germline ends came to 9 bases. The CDR3 is 14 residues long. Germline CDR1 SGDLS, CDR2 YYNGEE. The CDR3 spells CASSVGAEPYEQYF. The CDR3 coding sequence is TGTGCCAGCAGCGTAGGGGCAGAACCCTACGAGCAGTACTTC.

This clonotype was detected a few times. The chain is built from TRBV6-4 and TRBJ2-1; TRBD2 matches at 13 bases. The CDR3 is made up of 14 amino acids. Germline V gene data show CDR1 as MRHNA and CDR2 as SNTAGT. After removal of 5 bases from V and 9 bases from J, the junction contained 4 bases not matched to a gene. The CDR3 DNA is TGTGCCAGCAGTCCCCGGACTAGCGGGAGTGAGCAGTTCTTC. It is translated as CASSPRTSGSEQFF.

A few counts support this clonotype. The chain recombines TRBV19 with TRBJ2-7; D call uncertain. Germline V gives CDR1 LNHDA, CDR2 SQIVND (reference sequence). This CDR3 is built from 16 residues. Trimming cost V 7 bases and J 2 bases, with 21 bases left between them. The CDR3 protein is CASNYSVASGPYEQYF. The DNA for the CDR3 is TGTGCCAGTAATTACTCGGTCGCTTCAGGACCCTACGAGCAGTACTTC.

The genes are TRBV2 and TRBJ1-4, with a weak D call TRBD1 (6 bases). CDR1 is SNHLY and CDR2 is FYNNEI in the germline V gene. With 2 bases removed from V and 8 bases from J, the gap between germline ends came to 12 bases. The CDR3 runs 14 residues. The CDR3 DNA reads TGTGCCAGCAGTGAAAGCGGGGGGCGAGAAAAACTGTTTTTT. Protein: CASSESGGREKLFF.

This clonotype was picked up a small number of times. This chain links TRBV30 with TRBJ2-3; possibly TRBD2 for D (7 bases). The V gene's germline CDR1 is GTSNPN and CDR2 SVGIG (reference sequence). CDR3 size: 12 residues. Trimming took 3 bases from V and 10 from J, leaving 14 bases between them. For the CDR3, the DNA is TGTGCCTGGAGCCGGGGGGCCGGGGCGCAGTATTTT. Translation: CAWSRGAGAQYF.

V and J are TRBV27 and TRBJ2-1; 10 bases agree with TRBD2. V shed 4 bases, J shed 3 bases, and the junction held 12 bases outside the gene matches. The CDR3 is made up of 18 amino acids. CDR1 MNHEY and CDR2 SMNVEV come from the germline V gene (reference sequence). This CDR3 reads CASSSDQPSGSNYNEQFF. CDR3 DNA: TGTGCCAGCAGTTCGGACCAACCTAGCGGGAGTAACTACAATGAGCAGTTCTTC.

This clonotype was counted at least ten times. The chain employs TRBV7-6 and TRBJ2-7, with 8 bases lining up with TRBD2. Germline-derived CDR1 and CDR2 are SGHVS and FNYEAQ. This CDR3 region has 14 residues. Trimming cost V 2 bases and J 2 bases; bases outside gene matches: 2. CDR3 coding DNA: TGTGCCAGCAGCTTAACTAGCGGAACCTACGAGCAGTACTTC. This sequence encodes CASSLTSGTYEQYF.

The table lists this clonotype with many counts. The chain is built from TRBV3-1 and TRBJ2-5; the D gene is possibly TRBD2 (5 bases). Germline values: CDR1 LGHDT, CDR2 YNNKEL (reference sequence). With 1 base removed from V and 1 base from J, the gap between germline ends came to 13 bases. The CDR3 runs 16 residues. CDR3 in DNA: TGTGCCAGCAGCCAAGCTTCGACTATCCCCCAAGAGACCCAGTACTTC. It encodes CASSQASTIPQETQYF.

This clonotype was seen repeatedly, ten times or more. The V call is TRBV20-1, the J call TRBJ2-1, with 8 bases fitting TRBD2. V shed 6 bases, J shed 8 bases, and the junction held 9 bases outside the gene matches. CDR3 length: 13 residues. Germline CDR1 and CDR2: DFQATT and SNEGSKA (reference sequence). CDR3 bases: TGCAGTGCAACCGCAACTAGCGGCCATGAGCAGTTCTTC. Translation gives CSATATSGHEQFF.

The chain joins TRBV6-6 to TRBJ2-7, with D unclear. V gave up 2 bases and J gave up 5 bases, with 19 bases separating them. Germline CDR1 reads MNHNY; CDR2 reads SVGAGI (reference sequence). The CDR3 totals 16 residues. As DNA, the CDR3 is TGTGCCAGCAGTTACCGGGCGAAAGGGTCGCCGCACGAGCAGTACTTC. It yields the protein CASSYRAKGSPHEQYF.

Remarks on this clonotype: This could be a read error, since a much larger clone is one nucleotide away. The CDR3 DNA reads TGTGCCTGGAGTGTCGTCGGACAGGGAGTCGTAGTTAATGAAAAACTGTTTTTT. Amino acids: CAWSVVGQGVVVNEKLFF. The rearrangement joins TRBV30 to TRBJ1-4; 8 bases are a match to TRBD1. Trimming cost V 0 bases and J 4 bases; bases outside gene matches: 13. Germline V gene data show CDR1 as GTSNPN and CDR2 as SVGIG (reference sequence). The CDR3 has 18 residues. Combining the CDR3 with reference TRBV30 and TRBJ1-4 gives the whole variable domain SQTIHQWPATLVQPVGSPLSLECTVEGTSNPNLYWYRQAAGRGLQLLFYSVGIGQISSEVPQNLSASRPQDRQFILSSKKLLLSDSGFYLCAWSVVGQGVVVNEKLFFGSGTQLSVL.

This clonotype was seen more than once but under ten times. The chain couples TRBV10-3 to TRBJ1-3; 12 bases agree with TRBD1. Trimming removed 5 bases from V and 4 bases from J; junction bases left unmatched: 9. The CDR3 is 17 amino acids. The germline gives CDR1 ENHRY, CDR2 SYGVKD. The CDR3 sequence is CAISRMTGTGGGNTIYF. Here the CDR3 DNA reads TGTGCCATCAGTCGAATGACGGGGACAGGGGGCGGAAACACCATATATTTT.

This clonotype was seen repeatedly, ten times or more. The chain uses TRBV2 and TRBJ2-3; TRBD2 matches 7 bases. The junction had 5 bases not matched to a gene; V was cut back by 8 bases and J by 3 bases. The CDR3 totals 13 residues. The germline V gene has CDR1 SNHLY and CDR2 FYNNEI. CDR3 DNA: TGTGCCAGCGGCGGGAGTCGAACAGATACGCAGTATTTT. Amino acids: CASGGSRTDTQYF.

V and J are TRBV28 and TRBJ2-1; no reliable D call. Germline V gene lookup returns CDR1 MDHEN and CDR2 SYDVKM. V gave up 5 bases and J gave up 0 bases, with 8 bases separating them. CDR3 size: 14 residues. In DNA form, the CDR3 reads TGTGCCAGCAGTAAAGGAGTCTCCTACAATGAGCAGTTCTTC. The encoded protein is CASSKGVSYNEQFF. Combining the CDR3 with reference TRBV28 and TRBJ2-1 gives the whole variable domain DVKVTQSSRYLVKRTGEKVFLECVQDMDHENMFWYRQDPGLGLRLIYFSYDVKMKEKGDIPEGYSVSREKKERFSLILESASTNQTSMYLCASSKGVSYNEQFFGPGTRLTVL.

The genes are TRBV28 and TRBJ1-2; 7 bases are a match to TRBD1. V gave up 3 bases and J gave up 8 bases; unmatched junction bases: 12. Germline CDR1 and CDR2: MDHEN and SYDVKM. This CDR3 has 15 amino acids. The CDR3 loop is CASSFKGGGSRGYTF. CDR3 nucleotides: TGTGCCAGCAGTTTTAAAGGGGGCGGTAGTAGGGGCTACACCTTC.

This clonotype was recorded a few times. V usage is TRBV5-1 and J usage is TRBJ2-3; tentatively, D is TRBD2 (6 bases). This CDR3 is 16 amino acids long. V shed 0 bases and J shed 0 bases, with 11 bases lying between them. Germline lookup yields CDR1 SGHRS and CDR2 YFSETQ. This CDR3 is CASSLGRGTSTDTQYF. The CDR3, as DNA: TGCGCCAGCAGCTTGGGGCGTGGGACTAGCACAGATACGCAGTATTTT.

This clonotype occurred many times. The chain has TRBV2 and TRBJ2-5, with 7 bases identical to TRBD1. Germline V gives CDR1 SNHLY, CDR2 FYNNEI. This CDR3 is built from 14 residues. The J segment lost 4 bases and the V segment lost 2 bases, leaving 4 bases of the junction unmatched. In DNA form, the CDR3 reads TGTGCCAGCAGTGAAAACAGGGGCCGAGAGACCCAGTACTTC. It specifies CASSENRGRETQYF.

This chain joins TRBV10-3 and TRBJ2-1, with D possibly matching TRBD1 (5 bases). V dropped 10 bases and J dropped 3 bases, with 10 bases sitting between them. The CDR3 is 12 residues long. The germline CDR1 and CDR2 sequences are ENHRY and SYGVKD. The CDR3 region is CATGHHYNEQFF. The CDR3 DNA reads TGTGCCACCGGACACCACTACAATGAGCAGTTCTTC.

The rearrangement links TRBV6-9 to TRBJ1-4; TRBD1 agrees at 8 bases. This CDR3 is 16 amino acids long. Per the germline V gene, CDR1 is MNHGY and CDR2 is SVAAGI. V lost 4 bases, J lost 3 bases, and 7 bases stayed unmatched. This CDR3 reads CASSSRTGRPNEKLFF. The CDR3 DNA reads as TGTGCCAGCAGTTCGCGGACAGGGCGTCCTAATGAAAAACTGTTTTTT.

This clonotype has ten or more counts. This chain links TRBV6-1 with TRBJ1-2; tentative D call: TRBD1 (5 bases). The V and J ends lost 4 bases and 6 bases respectively, with 15 bases between them. Germline V gene lookup returns CDR1 MNHNS and CDR2 SASEGT. This CDR3 spans 14 amino acids. DNA for the CDR3: TGTGCCAGCAGTGCCCATCAGGGTAGAGATGGCTACACCTTC. The encoded protein is CASSAHQGRDGYTF.

This clonotype was picked up many times. CDR3 nucleotides: TGTGCCAGCAGTTTGGGGGTTGGACGGGGCAATCAGCCCCAGCATTTT. Residues: CASSLGVGRGNQPQHF. The chain couples TRBV28 to TRBJ1-5; perhaps TRBD1 as D (5 bases). Per the germline V gene, CDR1 is MDHEN and CDR2 is SYDVKM. The CDR3 totals 16 residues. Deletions cut 3 bases from V and 2 bases from J, with 14 bases between.

The genes are TRBV29-1 and TRBJ2-7, with D tentatively TRBD2 (5 bases). This CDR3 region has 12 residues. Germline V gene sequence: CDR1 SQVTM, CDR2 ANQGSEA. V lost 8 bases, J lost 0 bases, and 11 bases lay in between. This CDR3 reads CSITTTSYEQYF. The CDR3 DNA reads TGCAGCATCACGACTACCTCCTACGAGCAGTACTTC.

The chain couples TRBV28 to TRBJ2-3, with TRBD2 matching over 8 bases. This CDR3 is built from 17 residues. Germline CDR1 reads MDHEN; CDR2 reads SYDVKM. Trimming cost V 5 bases and J 1 base; bases outside gene matches: 11. CDR3 sequence: CASSDGGTSTRTDTQYF. The DNA of the CDR3 is TGTGCCAGCAGTGACGGCGGGACTAGTACCCGCACAGATACGCAGTATTTT.